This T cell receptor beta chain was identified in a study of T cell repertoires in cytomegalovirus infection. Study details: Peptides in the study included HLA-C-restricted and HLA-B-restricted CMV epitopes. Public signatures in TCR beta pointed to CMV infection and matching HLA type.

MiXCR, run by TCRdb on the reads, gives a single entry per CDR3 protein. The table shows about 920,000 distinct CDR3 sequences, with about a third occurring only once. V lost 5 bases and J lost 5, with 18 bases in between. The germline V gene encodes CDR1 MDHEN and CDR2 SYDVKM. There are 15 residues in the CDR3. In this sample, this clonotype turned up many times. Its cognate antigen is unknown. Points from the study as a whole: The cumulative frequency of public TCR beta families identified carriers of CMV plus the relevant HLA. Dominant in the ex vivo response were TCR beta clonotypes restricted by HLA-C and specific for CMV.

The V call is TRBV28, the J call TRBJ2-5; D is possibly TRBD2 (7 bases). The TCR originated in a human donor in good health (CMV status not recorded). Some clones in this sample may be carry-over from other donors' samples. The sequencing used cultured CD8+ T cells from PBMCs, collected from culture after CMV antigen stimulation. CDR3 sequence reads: CASSTGGGGTETQYF. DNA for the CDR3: TGTGCCAGCAGTACTGGGGGGGGCGGGACGGAGACCCAGTACTTC.